The 24 T cell receptor beta chains in this list originate from one sample, sequenced in a study of cytomegalovirus exposure and HLA in healthy donors. Primers: 60 Vbeta forward and 13 Jbeta reverse. The method was immunoSEQ multiplex PCR; TCRdb's version includes in-frame clones alone and lacks a portion of them. Among about 87,000 clones listed, just under 80% were seen once. The sequenced sample was PBMCs. The source is a woman aged 35 to 49 in good health and CMV-seronegative.

The chain couples TRBV7-2 to TRBJ1-6; D may be TRBD1 (6 bases). Trimming shortened V by 5 bases and J by 11 bases, and 10 bases separated the two germline ends. The CDR3 has 12 residues. Germline CDR1 SGHTA, CDR2 FQGNSA. CDR3 amino acids: CASSHRVTPLHF. CDR3 DNA: TGTGCCAGCAGCCACAGGGTCACACCCCTCCACTTT.

CDR3 sequence (DNA): TGTGCCAGCAGCGCCGGACAGGGCCAGAGCACAGATACGCAGTATTTT. This gives the protein CASSAGQGQSTDTQYF. V and J are TRBV5-6 and TRBJ2-3; 8 nucleotides match TRBD1. The CDR3 covers 16 residues. The V and J ends lost 4 bases and 0 bases, in that order; junction bases with no gene match: 7. Per germline, CDR1 SGHDT and CDR2 YYEEEE.

The chain is built from TRBV5-4 and TRBJ2-7; D unresolved. This CDR3 region has 14 residues. Germline-derived CDR1 and CDR2 are SGHNT and YYREEE (reference sequence). The V end was cut by 3 bases, the J end by 6 bases, with 16 bases between. The CDR3 sequence: CASSWIGVSSEQYF. For the CDR3, the DNA is TGTGCCAGCAGCTGGATAGGAGTTTCGTCCGAGCAGTACTTC.

V and J are TRBV2 and TRBJ1-4, with 8 nucleotides matching TRBD1. Trimming took 10 bases from V and 10 from J; bases not matched to a gene: 5. This CDR3 contains 11 residues. The germline V gene has CDR1 SNHLY and CDR2 FYNNEI. The CDR3 reads CAKDRAGKLFF. The CDR3 DNA is TGTGCCAAGGACAGGGCGGGAAAACTGTTTTTT.

The chain combines TRBV6-6 with TRBJ1-3, with D unclear. Looked up from germline, CDR1 is MNHNY and CDR2 is SVGAGI (reference sequence). There are 15 residues in the CDR3. With 0 bases removed from V and 2 bases from J, the gap between germline ends came to 8 bases. The CDR3 DNA reads TGTGCCAGCAGTTACTCTGGGCCTCCTGGAAACACCATATATTTT. Encoded protein: CASSYSGPPGNTIYF.

This sequence joins TRBV5-4 and TRBJ2-7; 10 bases agree with TRBD1. This CDR3 has 14 amino acids. V gave up 4 bases and J gave up 6 bases; unmatched junction bases: 7. CDR1 SGHNT and CDR2 YYREEE come from the germline V gene (reference sequence). The CDR3 DNA follows: TGTGCCAGCAGCCGGACAGGGGGGACCGGCGAGCAGTACTTC. It encodes CASSRTGGTGEQYF.

This clone was counted only a few times. The chain links TRBV7-9 to TRBJ2-3; 8 positions match TRBD1. Trimming at V came to 7 bases and at J to 4 bases, leaving 7 bases not matched to a gene. Germline-derived CDR1 and CDR2 are SEHNR and FQNEAQ (reference sequence). The CDR3 spans 14 residues. The CDR3 spells CASTQGQGADTQYF. CDR3 bases: TGTGCCAGCACGCAAGGACAGGGCGCAGATACGCAGTATTTT.

V is TRBV6-1 and J is TRBJ2-3, with TRBD2 matching over 9 bases. The CDR3 totals 14 residues. Germline CDR1 is MNHNS and CDR2 is SASEGT. CDR3 DNA: TGTGCGGGGTCGTTCAGCGGGGGGCCCGATACGCAGTATTTT. Its translation: CAGSFSGGPDTQYF.

The genes are TRBV29-1 and TRBJ1-1; 9 bases agree with TRBD1. J lost 1 base, V lost 4 bases, and 7 bases had no gene match. There are 15 residues in the CDR3. Germline V gives CDR1 SQVTM, CDR2 ANQGSEA. As DNA, the CDR3 is TGCAGCGTTGGGGGGACAGGGACTCGGAACACTGAAGCTTTCTTT. Residues: CSVGGTGTRNTEAFF.

As to this clone: Different DNA sequences within this sample yield the same CDR3. The V and J genes are TRBV5-1 and TRBJ2-6; the D is unclear. There are 15 residues in the CDR3. Germline CDR1 is SGHRS and CDR2 is YFSETQ. The V and J ends lost 0 bases and 1 base respectively, with 5 bases between them. CDR3: CASSLAGSGANVLTF. The CDR3 DNA reads TGCGCCAGCAGCTTGGCCGGGTCTGGGGCCAACGTCCTGACTTTC.

The J gene is TRBJ1-4, the V gene TRBV30; no clear D gene. V was trimmed by 3 bases and J by 5 bases, leaving 16 bases between them. This CDR3 spans 15 amino acids. CDR1 and CDR2 (germline): GTSNPN, SVGIG (reference sequence). The CDR3 bases are TGTGCCTGGAGCGGCGTCCGGGATCCGAATGAAAAACTGTTTTTT. Protein: CAWSGVRDPNEKLFF.

In DNA, the CDR3 is TGTGCCAGCAGCTTAGGCCAAGGACTAGCGAACAATGAGCAGTTCTTC. Amino acid sequence: CASSLGQGLANNEQFF. This chain uses TRBV7-6 with TRBJ2-1, with 9 bases fitting TRBD2. CDR1 and CDR2 from the germline V gene are SGHVS and FNYEAQ. CDR3 size: 16 residues. J was trimmed by 5 bases and V by 1 base; bases with no gene match: 6.

This chain uses TRBV20-1 with TRBJ1-2; D is undetermined. The CDR3 is 11 residues long. Germline V gene sequence: CDR1 DFQATT, CDR2 SNEGSKA (reference sequence). CDR3 region: CTKQLNYGYTF. CDR3 DNA: TGCACTAAACAGCTTAACTATGGCTACACCTTC.

As to this clone: A read error may produce the germline difference seen at one junction end. The chain uses TRBV9 and TRBJ2-7; 7 positions agree with TRBD2. CDR1 is SGDLS and CDR2 is YYNGEE in the germline V gene. The CDR3 contains 15 residues. CDR3 sequence: CASSVGGPGGYEQYF. The CDR3 DNA is TGTGCCAGCAGTGTAGGCGGGCCGGGGGGCTACGAGCAGTACTTC.

This rearrangement joins TRBV7-3 to TRBJ2-5, with 9 bases aligning to TRBD1. The CDR3 is 15 residues long. Trimming cost V 4 bases and J 2 bases; bases outside gene matches: 5. Germline CDR1 SGHTA, CDR2 FQGTGA. The CDR3 region is CASSSSGTGQETQYF. The CDR3 DNA is TGTGCCAGCAGCTCCTCCGGGACAGGGCAAGAGACCCAGTACTTC. Together with reference TRBV7-3 and TRBJ2-5, the CDR3 gives the full variable domain: GAGVSQTPSNKVTEKGKYVELRCDPISGHTALYWYRQSLGQGPEFLIYFQGTGAADDSGLPNDRFFAVRPEGSVSTLKIQRTERGDSAVYLCASSSSGTGQETQYFGPGTRLLVL.

V gene TRBV15 combines with J gene TRBJ2-7; TRBD1 is a possible D gene (6 bases). Deletions cut 0 bases from V and 5 bases from J, with 14 bases between. Germline V CDR1 and CDR2: LNHNV, YYDKDF (reference sequence). The CDR3 has 15 amino acids. The chain's CDR3 is CATSRDGLGAHEQYF. The CDR3 DNA is TGTGCCACCAGCAGAGATGGGTTGGGGGCCCACGAGCAGTACTTC.

This rearrangement joins TRBV7-2 to TRBJ1-2; the D gene is possibly TRBD1 (5 bases). V lost 4 bases and J lost 7, with 22 bases in between. CDR3 length: 16 amino acids. CDR1 is SGHTA and CDR2 is FQGNSA in the germline V gene. CDR3 sequence (DNA): TGTGCCAGCAGCTCCGTCTCGACAGACGTACTCAGTGGCTACACCTTC. It is translated as CASSSVSTDVLSGYTF.

This clone appeared a few times. This sequence joins TRBV19 and TRBJ2-2, with TRBD1 identical over 7 bases. J was trimmed by 3 bases and V by 7 bases; bases with no gene match: 5. The CDR3 sequence is 14 residues long. Germline assignment: CDR1 LNHDA and CDR2 SQIVND (reference sequence). CDR3 nucleotide sequence: TGTGCCAGTACCATAGGGACAGACACCGGGGAGCTGTTTTTT. Translating gives CASTIGTDTGELFF.

This chain joins TRBV5-1 and TRBJ2-5; TRBD1 agrees at 11 bases. In germline, CDR1 is SGHRS, CDR2 YFSETQ. The CDR3 loop spans 18 amino acids. The V segment lost 4 bases and the J segment 4 bases; nucleotides outside the gene matches: 15. For the CDR3, the DNA is TGCGCCAGCAGCCCCGGGGACAGGGGGGGACGGGGGAGAGAGACCCAGTACTTC. Translated: CASSPGDRGGRGRETQYF.

This clone was counted between two and nine times. The rearrangement joins TRBV7-9 to TRBJ2-1; unclear D gene. This CDR3 is 13 amino acids long. Per germline, CDR1 SEHNR and CDR2 FQNEAQ (reference sequence). The ends were cut back, 5 bases at V and 9 bases at J, with 14 bases in the middle. CDR3 protein: CASSPSWITEQFF. In nucleotides, the CDR3 is TGTGCCAGCAGCCCTAGTTGGATCACTGAGCAGTTCTTC.

The chain uses TRBV30 and TRBJ2-2; no firm D call. Trimming cost V 1 base and J 5 bases, with 8 bases left between them. CDR1 is GTSNPN, CDR2 SVGIG, per germline (reference sequence). The CDR3 runs 13 residues. CDR3 bases: TGTGCCTGGAGTGGCCTGCGGACCGGGGAGCTGTTTTTT. Residues: CAWSGLRTGELFF.

This chain connects TRBV19 to TRBJ1-1; 7 nucleotides align to TRBD1. The CDR3 loop spans 15 amino acids. Germline CDR1 and CDR2: LNHDA and SQIVND (reference sequence). Trimming at V came to 5 bases and at J to 1 base, leaving 7 bases not matched to a gene. The CDR3 loop reads CASSQGGGGNTEAFF. CDR3 nucleotide sequence: TGTGCCAGTAGTCAGGGGGGAGGAGGGAACACTGAAGCTTTCTTT.

The chain uses TRBV5-1 and TRBJ1-1; 7 positions match TRBD1. The CDR3 contains 13 residues. The V segment lost 0 bases and the J segment 11 bases; nucleotides outside the gene matches: 7. CDR1 SGHRS and CDR2 YFSETQ come from the germline V gene. The CDR3 spells CASSLGQGGVAFF. In nucleotides, the CDR3 is TGCGCCAGCAGCTTGGGACAGGGCGGCGTCGCTTTCTTT.

V gene TRBV5-1 combines with J gene TRBJ1-4; 8 bases are shared with TRBD1. J gave up 8 bases and V 3 bases, and 6 bases lay outside the gene matches. CDR1 SGHRS and CDR2 YFSETQ come from the germline V gene. The CDR3 contains 14 residues. The CDR3 DNA sequence: TGCGCCAGCAGCTCGGACAGGGCTTCCGAAAAACTGTTTTTT. Protein product: CASSSDRASEKLFF.